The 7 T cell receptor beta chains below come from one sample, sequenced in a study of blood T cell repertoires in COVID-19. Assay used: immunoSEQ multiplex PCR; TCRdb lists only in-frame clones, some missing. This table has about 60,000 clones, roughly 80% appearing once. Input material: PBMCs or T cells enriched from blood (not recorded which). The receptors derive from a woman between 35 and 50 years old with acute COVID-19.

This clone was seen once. The CDR3 here is CASSIRQDYNYGYTF. For the CDR3, the DNA is TGTGCCAGTAGTATAAGGCAGGATTATAACTATGGCTACACCTTC. V is TRBV19 and J is TRBJ1-2; D is unresolved. V shed 2 bases and J shed 1 base, with 11 bases lying between them. CDR1 is LNHDA, CDR2 SQIVND, per germline (reference sequence). The CDR3 runs to 15 residues.

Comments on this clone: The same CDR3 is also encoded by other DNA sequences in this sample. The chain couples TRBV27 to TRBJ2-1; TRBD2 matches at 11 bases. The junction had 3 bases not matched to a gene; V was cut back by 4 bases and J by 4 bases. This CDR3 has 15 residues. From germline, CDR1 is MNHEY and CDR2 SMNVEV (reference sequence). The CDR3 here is CASSYGTSGYNEQFF. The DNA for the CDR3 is TGTGCCAGCAGTTATGGGACTAGCGGATACAATGAGCAGTTCTTC.

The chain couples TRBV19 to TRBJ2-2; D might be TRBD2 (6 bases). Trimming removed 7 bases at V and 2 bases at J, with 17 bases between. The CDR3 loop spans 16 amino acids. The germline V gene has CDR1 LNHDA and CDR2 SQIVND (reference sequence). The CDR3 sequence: CASILLGAGNTGELFF. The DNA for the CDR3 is TGTGCCAGTATACTCCTCGGCGCGGGAAACACCGGGGAGCTGTTTTTT.

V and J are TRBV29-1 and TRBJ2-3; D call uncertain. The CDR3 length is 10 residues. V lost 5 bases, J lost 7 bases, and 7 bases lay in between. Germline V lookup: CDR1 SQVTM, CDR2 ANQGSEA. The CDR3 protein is CSVRENTQYF. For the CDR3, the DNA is TGCAGCGTTCGCGAAAATACGCAGTATTTT.

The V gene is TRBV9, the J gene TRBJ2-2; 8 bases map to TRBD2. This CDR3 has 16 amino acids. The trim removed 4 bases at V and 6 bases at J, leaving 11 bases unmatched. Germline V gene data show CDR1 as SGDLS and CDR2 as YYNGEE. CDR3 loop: CASSTSGGVFAGELFF. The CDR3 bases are TGTGCCAGCAGCACATCCGGGGGGGTGTTTGCCGGGGAGCTGTTTTTT.

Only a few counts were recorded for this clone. The CDR3 DNA follows: TGTGCCAGCAGTCACCCCGCGACAGGGGCTGGAAACACCATATATTTT. It codes for CASSHPATGAGNTIYF. This sequence joins TRBV6-2 or TRBV6-3 and TRBJ1-3, with TRBD1 identical over 8 bases. There are 16 residues in the CDR3. J lost 2 bases, V lost 5 bases, and 8 bases had no gene match. Germline V gene data show CDR1 as MNHEY and CDR2 as SVGEGT.

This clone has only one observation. CDR3 DNA: TGTGCCAGCTTCCCTCCGGGGGACTTCCAAGAGACCCAGTACTTC. This translates into CASFPPGDFQETQYF. V and J are TRBV7-9 and TRBJ2-5; TRBD2 might be the D (6 bases). The V end was cut by 8 bases, the J end by 1 base, with 17 bases between. Germline CDR1 and CDR2: SEHNR and FQNEAQ (reference sequence). The CDR3 has 15 amino acids. The full variable domain, completed using reference TRBV7-9 and TRBJ2-5, is DTGVSQNPRHKITKRGQNVTFRCDPISEHNRLYWYRQTLGQGPEFLTYFQNEAQLEKSRLLSDRFSAERPKGSFSTLEIQRTEQGDSAMYLCASFPPGDFQETQYFGPGTRLLVL.